This TCR beta chain originates from a study of T-cell memory formation after mild COVID-19. As for this clonotype: What it binds is not known.

Study-wide results and caveats: Later expanders leaned CD4+, whereas day 15 to 85 contracting clones were balanced CD4/CD8. Among CD4+ contracting clones, most were CM and EM, and CD8+ ones EMRA.

MiXCR, applied by TCRdb to the 5' RACE reads, yields one record per CDR3 protein. This sample yields just under 550,000 distinct CDR3 sequences, of which 20% are seen a single time; around 13% belongs to the top ten. The origin of this receptor is an adult woman who had mild COVID-19 (a few samples of this study predate the infection). Cell type and time point are not known. Sequencing was carried out using PBMCs or a T cell subset sorted from them (not recorded which).

This chain's CDR3 is CASSQVFLGQGRGDTQYF. The CDR3 region has the DNA TGTGCCAGCAGCCAAGTCTTTCTGGGACAAGGACGCGGAGATACGCAGTATTTT. The chain employs TRBV3-1 and TRBJ2-3; D possibly corresponds to TRBD1 (6 bases). This CDR3 comprises 18 residues. Germline V gene lookup returns CDR1 LGHDT and CDR2 YNNKEL (reference sequence). V gave up 1 base and J gave up 5 bases, with 22 bases separating them.